A single sample gave rise to the 2 T cell receptor beta chains below, sequenced in a study of T-cell reconstitution after alpha-beta-depleted transplantation in children. Unique molecular identifiers were used in preparing the TCRbeta library. TCRdb ran MiXCR on the PCR reads and lists one entry per CDR3 protein. The sample includes roughly 20,000 distinct CDR3 sequences, 10% to 15% of them seen just once. The sequencing used PBMCs, mostly from graft donor cells, collected 60 days after TCRalphabeta/CD19-depleted stem cell transplant. The source of these receptors is a female patient aged 2-9 years who had a stem cell transplant for congenital amegakaryocytic thrombocytopenia, so the T cells may come from the graft donor.

This clonotype was seen many times. This rearrangement joins TRBV4-1 to TRBJ2-7, with 8 nucleotides matching TRBD2. Germline loops: CDR1 MGHRA, CDR2 YSYEKL. The CDR3 covers 13 residues. V shed 4 bases, J shed 11 bases, and the junction held 10 bases outside the gene matches. DNA of the CDR3: TGCGCCAGCAGCCGGGGAGCGGGAGCGGTCAAGTACTTC. Translation gives CASSRGAGAVKYF.

Ten or more counts support this clonotype. This sequence joins TRBV3-1 and TRBJ1-1; tentative D call: TRBD1 (5 bases). The CDR3 is 14 amino acids. Deletions cut 4 bases from V and 0 bases from J, with 9 bases between. Germline CDR1 is LGHDT and CDR2 is YNNKEL (reference sequence). CDR3 sequence: CASSLPGLNTEAFF. In nucleotides, the CDR3 is TGTGCCAGCAGCCTCCCAGGGTTGAACACTGAAGCTTTCTTT.